The clone carrying this T cell receptor (beta chain) was seen many times. Its antigen is unknown. Germline trimming cut 5 bases from V and 7 bases from J; bases unmatched to any gene: 14. There are 19 residues in the CDR3. In germline, CDR1 is SGHNT, CDR2 YENEEA. CDR3-region Arm-PCR and iRepertoire HTBI primers produced the TCR beta libraries. Each CDR3 protein is one row after TCRdb ran MiXCR on the multiplex PCR reads. This sample has hundreds of thousands of distinct CDR3 sequences, with roughly 16% found just once. Time point reported: newly diagnosed GD, antithyroid drugs for less than 3 months. RNA from PBMCs was the source of the TCR library. The data derive from a study of regulatory T cells in long-lasting Graves disease. Overall study results and limits: Persistent disease favored TRBV28, TRBJ1-2 and TRBJ2-5.

The same sample was also used in a study of T cells in Graves' hyperthyroidism and ophthalmopathy. That work contributes: Blood samples included most of the expanded thyroid clonotypes exceeding 0.001.

The J gene is TRBJ2-1, the V gene TRBV11-3; 16 nucleotides match TRBD2. Sample: peripheral blood mononuclear cells (PBMCs), taken at new diagnosis, from a patient treated with antithyroid drugs. The receptor comes from a middle-aged woman with Graves disease. The CDR3 DNA reads TGTGCCAGCAGCACCGGGACTAGCGGGGGGGCGTCTCAGACAAATGAGCAGTTCTTC. Its translation: CASSTGTSGGASQTNEQFF.